The clone carrying this T cell receptor (beta chain) was observed a few times. Its specificity is not known. Researchers made TCR cDNA using 5'RACE template switching, and this step added a universal primer site and UMIs. TCRdb reanalysed the 5' RACE reads using MiXCR and keeps one entry per CDR3 protein. Found here are roughly 250,000 distinct CDR3 sequences, 13% of them singletons; the top ten hold 0.45% to 0.65%. The data originate from a study of T cells after yellow fever vaccination. For the study at large: Where fractions had low cell numbers, libraries were prepared from them with the SMART-Seq v4 Ultra Low Input RNA kit.

V lost 2 bases to trimming and J lost 3 bases; unmatched junction nucleotides: 6. This CDR3 comprises 16 residues. In germline, CDR1 is LGHNA, CDR2 YSLEER. Study-level results: Most clones from primary vaccination were detected again post-booster (96% CD4, around 88% CD8). The secondary response was weaker, and its peak arrived faster, on day 5 versus 15.

The sequencing used CD4+ T cells sorted from PBMCs, collected 45 days after the yellow fever booster vaccination. This sequence was found in a man under 40 who received the YFV17D yellow fever vaccine. V usage is TRBV4-3 and J usage is TRBJ2-3, with 9 bases lining up with TRBD1. CDR3 residues: CASSQNRDRETDTQYF. The CDR3, as DNA: TGCGCCAGCAGCCAAAACCGGGACAGGGAAACAGATACGCAGTATTTT.